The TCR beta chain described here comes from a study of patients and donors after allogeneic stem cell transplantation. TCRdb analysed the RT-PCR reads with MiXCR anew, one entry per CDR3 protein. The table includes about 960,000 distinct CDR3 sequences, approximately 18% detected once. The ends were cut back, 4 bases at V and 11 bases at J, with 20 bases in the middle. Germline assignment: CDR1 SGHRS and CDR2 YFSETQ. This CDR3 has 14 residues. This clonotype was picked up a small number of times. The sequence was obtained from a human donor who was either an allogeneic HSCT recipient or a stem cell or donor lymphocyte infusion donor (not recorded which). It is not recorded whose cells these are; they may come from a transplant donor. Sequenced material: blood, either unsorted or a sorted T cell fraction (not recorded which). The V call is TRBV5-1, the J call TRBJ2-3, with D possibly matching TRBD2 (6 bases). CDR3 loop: CASSPAQDYGGQYF. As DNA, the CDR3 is TGCGCCAGCAGCCCAGCCCAGGACTACGGAGGGCAGTATTTT.